These 14 T cell receptor beta chains share one sample of origin, sequenced in a study of cytomegalovirus exposure and HLA in healthy donors. Researchers ran the PCR with 60 Vbeta and 13 Jbeta primers. This table comes from immunoSEQ multiplex PCR, and its TCRdb copy is limited to in-frame clones, with some not included. The sample contains approximately 130,000 clones, around 77% of which appear only once. Sequenced: PBMCs. Receptors were obtained from a man between 45 and 60 years old in good health and CMV-seronegative.

This rearrangement joins TRBV28 to TRBJ1-5, with 10 bases that match TRBD1. Germline V gives CDR1 MDHEN, CDR2 SYDVKM. The V segment lost 5 bases and the J segment 2 bases; nucleotides outside the gene matches: 6. The CDR3 sequence is 16 residues long. This CDR3 reads CASSRGQGNGNQPQHF. CDR3 in DNA: TGTGCCAGCAGTCGGGGACAGGGGAACGGCAATCAGCCCCAGCATTTT.

The rearrangement uses TRBV5-1 and TRBJ2-2; D might be TRBD1 (6 bases). Per germline, CDR1 SGHRS and CDR2 YFSETQ. With 3 bases removed from V and 0 bases from J, the gap between germline ends came to 12 bases. The CDR3 is made up of 16 amino acids. As DNA, the CDR3 is TGCGCCAGCAGCTCCCAGGGGCCCCCGAACACCGGGGAGCTGTTTTTT. It codes for CASSSQGPPNTGELFF.

This rearrangement joins TRBV5-4 to TRBJ2-5; no clear D gene. V was clipped by 0 bases and J by 5 bases, with 8 bases between them. Germline assignment: CDR1 SGHNT and CDR2 YYREEE (reference sequence). This CDR3 comprises 13 residues. The DNA for the CDR3 is TGTGCCAGCAGCTTGGTTTCCTCTGAGACCCAGTACTTC. Its protein is CASSLVSSETQYF.

V usage is TRBV5-6 and J usage is TRBJ2-7; TRBD1 is a possible D gene (5 bases). CDR3 size: 15 residues. Trimming took 1 base from V and 4 from J, leaving 15 bases between them. Germline V CDR1 and CDR2: SGHDT, YYEEEE. The CDR3 sequence is CASSLPTGGGYEQYF. The DNA of the CDR3 is TGTGCCAGCAGCTTGCCCACAGGTGGCGGTTACGAGCAGTACTTC. Combining the CDR3 with reference TRBV5-6 and TRBJ2-7 gives the whole variable domain DAGVTQSPTHLIKTRGQQVTLRCSPKSGHDTVSWYQQALGQGPQFIFQYYEEEERQRGNFPDRFSGHQFPNYSSELNVNALLLGDSALYLCASSLPTGGGYEQYFGPGTRLTVT.

DNA of the CDR3: TGTGCCATCACGCAGGGGGGTACGGATGGCTACACCTTC. Its protein is CAITQGGTDGYTF. The chain uses TRBV10-3 and TRBJ1-2; 7 nucleotides match TRBD1. This CDR3 spans 13 amino acids. V lost 7 bases to trimming and J lost 6 bases; unmatched junction nucleotides: 8. Germline CDR1 and CDR2: ENHRY and SYGVKD.

The chain uses TRBV28 and TRBJ2-7; 12 positions agree with TRBD2. Per the germline V gene, CDR1 is MDHEN and CDR2 is SYDVKM. The CDR3 covers 17 residues. The V and J ends lost 0 bases and 0 bases, in that order; junction bases with no gene match: 3. The CDR3 spells CASSLWTSGSYSYEQYF. For the CDR3, the DNA is TGTGCCAGCAGTTTATGGACTAGCGGGAGTTACTCCTACGAGCAGTACTTC.

This clone has only one observation. The chain uses TRBV27 and TRBJ1-4; the match to TRBD1 covers 7 bases. Losses at the gene ends were 5 bases for V and 11 bases for J; bases not matched to a gene: 11. The CDR3 consists of 14 residues. CDR1 is MNHEY, CDR2 SMNVEV, per germline (reference sequence). The chain's CDR3 is CASSQGQQSGKLFF. The CDR3 DNA sequence: TGTGCCAGCAGTCAGGGACAGCAAAGCGGGAAACTGTTTTTT.

The J gene is TRBJ2-7, the V gene TRBV7-9; D possibly corresponds to TRBD2 (6 bases). V was pared by 5 bases and J by 4 bases, with 15 bases between. Germline V gives CDR1 SEHNR, CDR2 FQNEAQ (reference sequence). CDR3 length: 14 amino acids. CDR3 sequence: CASSRGRSGYEQYF. CDR3 bases: TGTGCCAGCAGCCGGGGGAGGTCTGGGTACGAGCAGTACTTC.

This chain's CDR3 is CASSKFVPGQWLYEQYF. DNA for the CDR3: TGTGCCAGTAGTAAATTTGTCCCGGGACAGTGGCTATACGAGCAGTACTTC. The chain uses TRBV19 and TRBJ2-7; 7 positions agree with TRBD1. Germline trimming cut 4 bases from V and 4 bases from J; bases unmatched to any gene: 16. This CDR3 spans 17 amino acids. Germline V CDR1 and CDR2: LNHDA, SQIVND (reference sequence).

The V call is TRBV6-1, the J call TRBJ2-3; TRBD2 is a possible D gene (5 bases). V gave up 8 bases and J gave up 5 bases, with 14 bases separating them. Germline assignment: CDR1 MNHNS and CDR2 SASEGT. This CDR3 has 13 amino acids. CDR3 nucleotides: TGTGCCAGCGGGATAGCGATCAGAGATACGCAGTATTTT. As protein: CASGIAIRDTQYF.

This clone occurred a few times. The V call is TRBV5-1, the J call TRBJ2-7; no clear D gene. The V end lost 0 bases, the J end lost 3 bases, and 7 bases lay between the germline ends. This CDR3 contains 13 residues. Per germline, CDR1 SGHRS and CDR2 YFSETQ. CDR3 sequence reads: CASSLDSGYEQYF. The CDR3, as DNA: TGCGCCAGCAGCTTGGACTCAGGCTACGAGCAGTACTTC.

V gene TRBV6-5 combines with J gene TRBJ2-4, with D tentatively TRBD1 (6 bases). Deletions cut 6 bases from V and 0 bases from J, with 9 bases between. Looked up from germline, CDR1 is MNHEY and CDR2 is SVGAGI. The CDR3 has 14 amino acids. CDR3 protein: CASRSRGAKNIQYF. CDR3 nucleotides: TGTGCCAGCAGGAGCAGGGGAGCCAAAAACATTCAGTACTTC.

As regards this clone: Germline is not matched at one junction end, which may reflect a read error. In DNA, the CDR3 is TGTGCCAGCAGCTTAGACTCTCCCTACAGGGGACTCATGCACTTC. Amino acid sequence: CASSLDSPYRGLMHF. The chain is built from TRBV7-2 and TRBJ2-4, with D perhaps matching TRBD1 (7 bases). The CDR3 is 15 amino acids. Germline CDR1 SGHTA, CDR2 FQGNSA. Together with reference TRBV7-2 and TRBJ2-4, the CDR3 gives the full variable domain: GAGVSQSPSNKVTEKGKDVELRCDPISGHTALYWYRQSLGQGLEFLIYFQGNSAPDKSGLPSDRFSAERTGGSVSTLTIQRTQQEDSAVYLCASSLDSPYRGLMHFGAGTRLSVL.

This clone turned up a few times. CDR3 loop: CASSVATAGGTDTQYF. Here the CDR3 DNA reads TGTGCCAGCAGCGTAGCTACGGCGGGAGGGACAGATACGCAGTATTTT. The chain recombines TRBV9 with TRBJ2-3; 9 bases agree with TRBD2. V lost 0 bases and J lost 3; bases outside the gene matches: 5. The CDR3 sequence is 16 residues long. Per the germline V gene, CDR1 is SGDLS and CDR2 is YYNGEE.